One T cell receptor beta chain is described in this entry. Via MiXCR, TCRdb re-called the 5' RACE reads, giving one row per CDR3 protein. The data contain 470,000 or so distinct CDR3 sequences, roughly 20% of them singletons. The data belong to a study of T-cell memory formation after mild COVID-19. CDR3 size: 16 residues. The germline CDR1 and CDR2 sequences are SGHRS and YFSETQ. Losses at the gene ends were 0 bases for V and 8 bases for J; bases not matched to a gene: 11. The rearrangement links TRBV5-1 to TRBJ1-2; 9 positions agree with TRBD1. This receptor was taken from an adult woman who had mild COVID-19 (a few samples of this study predate the infection). Cell type and time point are not known. The sample comprised PBMCs or a T cell subset sorted from them (not recorded which). The CDR3 loop is CASSLAGQGRLSGYTF. CDR3 bases: TGCGCCAGCAGCTTGGCGGGACAGGGACGCTTGAGCGGCTACACCTTC. The complete variable domain, with remaining parts taken from reference TRBV5-1 and TRBJ1-2, reads KAGVTQTPRYLIKTRGQQVTLSCSPISGHRSVSWYQQTPGQGLQFLFEYFSETQRNKGNFPGRFSGRQFSNSRSEMNVSTLELGDSALYLCASSLAGQGRLSGYTFGSGTRLTVV.